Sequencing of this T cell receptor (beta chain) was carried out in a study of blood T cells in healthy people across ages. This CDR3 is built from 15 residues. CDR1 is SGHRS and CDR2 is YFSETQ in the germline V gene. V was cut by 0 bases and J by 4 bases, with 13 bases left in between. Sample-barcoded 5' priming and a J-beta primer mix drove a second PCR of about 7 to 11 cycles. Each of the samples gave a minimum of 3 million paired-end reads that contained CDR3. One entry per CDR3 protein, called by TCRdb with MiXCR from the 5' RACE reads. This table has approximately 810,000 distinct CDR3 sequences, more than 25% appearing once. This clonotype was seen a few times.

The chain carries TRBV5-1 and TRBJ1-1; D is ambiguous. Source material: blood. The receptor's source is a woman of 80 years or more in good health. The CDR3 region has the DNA TGCGCCAGCAGCTTGGTTCCGGGTCGGGGCACTGAAGCTTTCTTT. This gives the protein CASSLVPGRGTEAFF.